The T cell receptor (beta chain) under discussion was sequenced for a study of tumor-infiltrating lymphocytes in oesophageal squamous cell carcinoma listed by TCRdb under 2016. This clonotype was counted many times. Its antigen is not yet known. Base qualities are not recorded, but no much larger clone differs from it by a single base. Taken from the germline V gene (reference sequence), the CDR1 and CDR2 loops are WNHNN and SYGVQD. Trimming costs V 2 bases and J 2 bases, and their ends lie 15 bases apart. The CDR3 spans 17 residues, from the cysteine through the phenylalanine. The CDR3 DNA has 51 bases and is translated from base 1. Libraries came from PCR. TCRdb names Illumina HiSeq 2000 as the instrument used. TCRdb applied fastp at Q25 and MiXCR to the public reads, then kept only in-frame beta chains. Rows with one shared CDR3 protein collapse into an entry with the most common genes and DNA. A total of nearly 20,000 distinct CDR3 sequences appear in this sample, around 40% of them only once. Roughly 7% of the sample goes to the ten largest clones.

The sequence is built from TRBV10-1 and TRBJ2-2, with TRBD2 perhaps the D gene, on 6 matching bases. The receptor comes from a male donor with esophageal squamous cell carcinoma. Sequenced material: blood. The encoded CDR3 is CASSEHIPGLNTGELFF. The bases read TGCGCCAGCAGTGAGCATATTCCGGGACTCAACACCGGGGAGCTGTTTTTT.